This TCR beta chain was sequenced for a study of blood T cell repertoires in COVID-19. Study information: Whether acute or convalescent, the COVID-19 samples came from the United States, Italy and Spain. The cDNA or gDNA used as material had been derived from T cells, B-cell-depleted T cells, or PBMCs.

Repertoires were generated with immunoSEQ multiplex PCR, while TCRdb's copy carries only in-frame clones and drops some. The sample lists about half a million clones; roughly 85% were seen once. The germline V gene has CDR1 SGDLS and CDR2 YYNGEE. After removal of 3 bases from V and 15 bases from J, the junction contained 10 bases not matched to a gene. This CDR3 contains 14 residues. The sequencing input was peripheral blood. The source of this sequence is a human donor in a cohort sampled during active COVID-19. The rearrangement uses TRBV9 and TRBJ2-1; 12 nucleotides agree with TRBD2. The DNA of the CDR3 is TGTGCCAGCAGCGGACCGGGACTAGCGGGCCGGGCGTTCTTC. As protein: CASSGPGLAGRAFF. The variable domain in full, with the rest retrieved from reference TRBV9 and TRBJ2-1, is DSGVTQTPKHLITATGQRVTLRCSPRSGDLSVYWYQQSLDQGLQFLIQYYNGEERAKGNILERFSAQQFPDLHSELNLSSLELGDSALYFCASSGPGLAGRAFFGPGTRLTVL.